This T cell receptor (beta chain) derives from a study of blood T cell repertoires in COVID-19. Across the whole study: Acute-phase and convalescent COVID-19 samples originated in the United States, Italy and Spain. The analysed material was cDNA or gDNA that came from T cells, B-cell-depleted T cells, or PBMCs.

V was shortened by 8 bases and J by 4 bases, with 14 bases between the two germline ends. CDR3 length equals 13 residues. Looked up from germline, CDR1 is MNHEY and CDR2 is SVGAGI. The authors' processing: Nucleated cell counts were estimated from reference gene primer amplification. Data came from immunoSEQ multiplex PCR; TCRdb stores just in-frame clones and leaves some out. That table is the source of V, J and clone size, and D and trimming were worked out from the DNA. The sample comprises about 210,000 clones, 75% to 85% of which are singletons, and around 5.5% rests with the top ten. Enrollment of patients from Seattle took place during active infection, with longitudinal follow-up.

The chain carries TRBV6-5 and TRBJ1-2, with a possible D match to TRBD1 (5 bases). Sequencing was carried out using peripheral blood. This clonotype was sampled from a man aged 50-59 years with COVID-19, enrolled during active disease. CDR3 sequence: CASSDQGTYGYTF. The CDR3 nucleotides read TGTGCCAGCTCCGACCAGGGCACCTATGGCTACACCTTC.